The present TCR beta chain was sequenced within a study of blood T cell repertoires in COVID-19. In the study overall: Acute and convalescent COVID-19 specimens originated in the United States, Italy and Spain. From T cells, B-cell-depleted T cells, or PBMCs came the material, which was cDNA or gDNA.

Grouping used clinical history reported by participants in a survey and questionnaire. All recovered Cohort 3 donors got two negative PCRs, got clearance, or saw symptom resolution. Clones were read by immunoSEQ multiplex PCR, and TCRdb kept only the in-frame ones, dropping some. The sample gives about 330,000 clones, more than 85% of which show up once; roughly 18% is in the top ten. V lost 4 bases to trimming and J lost 3 bases; unmatched junction nucleotides: 2. The CDR3 contains 14 residues. Germline CDR1 is MDHEN and CDR2 is SYDVKM. The specimen sequenced was PBMCs or T cells enriched from blood (not recorded which). This sequence joins TRBV28 and TRBJ1-5; 8 bases are shared with TRBD1. The TCR originated in a woman aged 25 to 39 who had recovered from COVID-19. CDR3 in DNA: TGTGCCAGCAGTTGGACAGGGTACAATCAGCCCCAGCATTTT. Translation gives CASSWTGYNQPQHF.